Below, 18 T cell receptor beta chains from the same sample are listed, as sequenced in a study of T-cell memory formation after mild COVID-19. TCRdb re-called the 5' RACE reads with MiXCR, one entry per CDR3 protein. The table includes about 290,000 distinct CDR3 sequences, more than 15% detected once. Material for sequencing was PBMCs or a T cell subset sorted from them (not recorded which). These receptors all stem from a man between 18 and 35 years old who had mild COVID-19 (a few samples of this study predate the infection). Cell type and time point are not known.

This clonotype has more than one count but fewer than ten. The chain couples TRBV20-1 to TRBJ1-2; no clear D. Germline CDR1 reads DFQATT; CDR2 reads SNEGSKA (reference sequence). With 5 bases removed from V and 8 bases from J, the gap between germline ends came to 12 bases. The CDR3 runs to 11 residues. In DNA, the CDR3 is TGCAGTGCTCCGCAGTGGGGAGGCTACACCTTC. Translation: CSAPQWGGYTF.

This chain connects TRBV15 to TRBJ2-7; 7 bases fit TRBD1. The CDR3 consists of 15 residues. The germline gives CDR1 LNHNV, CDR2 YYDKDF (reference sequence). V trimming: 1 base; J trimming: 0 bases; junction bases outside the gene matches: 3. The CDR3 reads CATSRAGQTSYEQYF. The CDR3 nucleotides read TGTGCCACCAGCAGAGCGGGACAGACCTCCTACGAGCAGTACTTC.

In this sample, this clonotype turned up a few times. The chain uses TRBV6-2 or TRBV6-3 and TRBJ2-7; 9 bases map to TRBD1. The CDR3 is 15 residues long. The V gene's germline CDR1 is MNHEY and CDR2 SVGEGT. With 2 bases clipped from V and 4 bases from J, the junction kept 6 bases outside the gene matches. CDR3 DNA sequence: TGTGCCAGCAGTTACGCGGACAGGGGCTATTACGAGCAGTACTTC. It translates to CASSYADRGYYEQYF.

This clonotype turned up a few times. The V and J genes are TRBV6-2 or TRBV6-3 and TRBJ2-5, with 7 bases fitting TRBD2. The CDR3 length is 14 residues. Germline V gives CDR1 MNHEY, CDR2 SVGEGT. V shed 5 bases and J 8 bases; nucleotides not matched to a gene: 11. The CDR3 sequence is CASSKDQGRDTQYF. DNA for the CDR3: TGTGCCAGCAGTAAAGACCAAGGGAGGGATACCCAGTACTTC.

The genes are TRBV6-5 and TRBJ2-2; tentative D call: TRBD1 (5 bases). Germline lookup yields CDR1 MNHEY and CDR2 SVGAGI. The V and J ends lost 7 bases and 8 bases respectively, with 14 bases between them. This CDR3 contains 13 residues. DNA of the CDR3: TGTGCCAGCACCAGGGAATCACCGGGGGAGCTGTTTTTT. Its protein product is CASTRESPGELFF.

This clonotype has only a few counts. The chain links TRBV6-5 to TRBJ2-1; 8 bases align to TRBD1. This CDR3 region has 13 residues. Germline V gives CDR1 MNHEY, CDR2 SVGAGI. The J segment lost 9 bases and the V segment lost 4 bases, leaving 5 bases of the junction unmatched. The DNA of the CDR3 is TGTGCCAGCAGTTCCAGGGGGCGGCTTGAGCAGTTCTTC. Translation gives CASSSRGRLEQFF.

This sequence joins TRBV6-5 and TRBJ2-7; D is unclear. Germline lookup yields CDR1 MNHEY and CDR2 SVGAGI. Trimming left V 0 bases short and J 4 bases short, with 10 bases between. CDR3 length equals 14 residues. Here the CDR3 DNA reads TGTGCCAGCAGTTACTCGGCGGCGCAATACGAGCAGTACTTC. Amino acids: CASSYSAAQYEQYF.

This sequence joins TRBV6-6 and TRBJ1-5; 9 bases agree with TRBD1. Per the germline V gene, CDR1 is MNHNY and CDR2 is SVGAGI (reference sequence). After removal of 6 bases from V and 7 bases from J, the junction contained 7 bases not matched to a gene. CDR3 size: 14 residues. The CDR3 coding sequence is TGTGCCAGCAGCCACAGGGGGCGACGGCAGCCCCAGCATTTT. This gives the protein CASSHRGRRQPQHF.

This chain uses TRBV20-1 with TRBJ1-4; maybe TRBD1 (5 bases). The CDR3 has 16 residues. V was pared by 3 bases and J by 6 bases, with 20 bases between. Germline V lookup: CDR1 DFQATT, CDR2 SNEGSKA (reference sequence). CDR3 bases: TGCAGTGCTAGGGTACTAACGGGGCGCCGGGATGAAAAACTGTTTTTT. Translated, it gives CSARVLTGRRDEKLFF.

This chain links TRBV27 with TRBJ2-1; the D gene is possibly TRBD1 (7 bases). CDR3 length: 13 amino acids. Germline V gene data show CDR1 as MNHEY and CDR2 as SMNVEV (reference sequence). V was clipped by 3 bases and J by 9 bases, with 12 bases between them. CDR3 protein: CASSLEGAGEQFF. The CDR3 DNA reads as TGTGCCAGCAGTTTGGAGGGGGCAGGTGAGCAGTTCTTC.

This clonotype has just a few counts. This chain joins TRBV29-1 and TRBJ2-4, with D possibly being TRBD1 (5 bases). V gave up 5 bases and J gave up 5 bases, with 7 bases separating them. This CDR3 has 11 residues. CDR1 is SQVTM and CDR2 is ANQGSEA in the germline V gene. In DNA form, the CDR3 reads TGCAGCGTTCAACAGGAAAACATTCAGTACTTC. Amino acids: CSVQQENIQYF.

This clonotype was counted only a few times. The chain has TRBV3-1 and TRBJ2-1, with 10 bases matching TRBD2. This CDR3 has 15 amino acids. With V trimmed by 6 bases and J by 2 bases, 4 bases remained unmatched. Germline V gene lookup returns CDR1 LGHDT and CDR2 YNNKEL (reference sequence). In DNA form, the CDR3 reads TGTGCCAGCAGTTCAACTAGCGGGGCCTACAATGAGCAGTTCTTC. This sequence encodes CASSSTSGAYNEQFF.

The CDR3 nucleotides read TGCAGTGCTAGCAGACAGGCCCCCATTCAGTACTTC. Protein sequence: CSASRQAPIQYF. The V call is TRBV20-1, the J call TRBJ2-4; TRBD1 is a possible D gene (6 bases). Trimming left V 3 bases short and J 9 bases short, with 12 bases between. The V gene's germline CDR1 is DFQATT and CDR2 SNEGSKA (reference sequence). There are 12 residues in the CDR3.

In its sample, this clonotype was seen a few times. This chain uses TRBV9 with TRBJ1-2; maybe TRBD1 (5 bases). The CDR3 covers 12 residues. Trimming shortened V by 2 bases and J by 5 bases, and 7 bases separated the two germline ends. CDR1 and CDR2 from the germline V gene are SGDLS and YYNGEE. The chain's CDR3 is CASSVRDYGYTF. As DNA, the CDR3 is TGTGCCAGCAGCGTCAGGGATTATGGCTACACCTTC.

The table lists this clonotype with a few counts. The J gene is TRBJ2-7, the V gene TRBV20-1, with 8 bases that match TRBD2. After removal of 3 bases from V and 9 bases from J, the junction contained 13 bases not matched to a gene. This CDR3 spans 14 amino acids. Germline assignment: CDR1 DFQATT and CDR2 SNEGSKA (reference sequence). CDR3 region: CSASVGEAGARQYF. CDR3 bases: TGCAGTGCTAGTGTCGGAGAAGCGGGGGCGCGGCAGTACTTC.

This clonotype was counted a few times. V usage is TRBV7-2 and J usage is TRBJ1-2, with a weak D call TRBD1 (5 bases). CDR3 length: 14 residues. Looked up from germline, CDR1 is SGHTA and CDR2 is FQGNSA. V was cut by 5 bases and J by 4 bases, with 14 bases left in between. CDR3 protein: CASSPMGQSYGYTF. The DNA of the CDR3 is TGTGCCAGCAGCCCCATGGGGCAGTCCTATGGCTACACCTTC. The complete variable domain, with remaining parts taken from reference TRBV7-2 and TRBJ1-2, reads GAGVSQSPSNKVTEKGKDVELRCDPISGHTALYWYRQSLGQGLEFLIYFQGNSAPDKSGLPSDRFSAERTGGSVSTLTIQRTQQEDSAVYLCASSPMGQSYGYTFGSGTRLTVV.

This rearrangement joins TRBV4-1 to TRBJ2-7, with D maybe TRBD1 (6 bases). Deletions cut 0 bases from V and 3 bases from J, with 12 bases between. The length of the CDR3 is 15 residues. In germline, CDR1 is MGHRA, CDR2 YSYEKL. CDR3 in DNA: TGCGCCAGCAGCCAAGAAGCCGGGACATTCTACGAGCAGTACGTC. Translation: CASSQEAGTFYEQYV.

This chain uses TRBV6-5 with TRBJ1-5; D is unclear. V was shortened by 0 bases and J by 4 bases, with 7 bases between the two germline ends. The CDR3 covers 14 residues. Per the germline V gene, CDR1 is MNHEY and CDR2 is SVGAGI. For the CDR3, the DNA is TGTGCCAGCAGTTACTCGACGGGAAATCAGCCCCAGCATTTT. Protein product: CASSYSTGNQPQHF.